The 21 T cell receptor beta chains listed next were all sequenced from one sample in a study of T cell responses to AZD1222 COVID-19 vaccine. Repertoires were generated with immunoSEQ multiplex PCR, while TCRdb's copy carries only in-frame clones and drops some. This sample yields some 99,000 clones, of which 90% to 95% are seen a single time; around 7% belongs to the top ten. Sample: peripheral blood, taken on day 0 of AZD1222 vaccination. The receptor set was obtained from an adult in good health.

The rearrangement uses TRBV12-3 or TRBV12-4 and TRBJ1-2; D gene unclear. V lost 5 bases and J lost 0, with 4 bases in between. The CDR3 totals 12 residues. As DNA, the CDR3 is TGTGCCAGCAGTCCAACTAACTATGGCTACACCTTC. It yields the protein CASSPTNYGYTF.

The sample holds one count of this clone. The chain joins TRBV18 to TRBJ2-7; D is perhaps TRBD1 or TRBD2 (6 bases each). This CDR3 spans 15 amino acids. The germline gives CDR1 KGHSH, CDR2 LQKENI. The V end was cut by 0 bases, the J end by 0 bases, with 9 bases between. The CDR3 protein is CASSPPGGLSYEQYF. In nucleotides, the CDR3 is TGTGCCAGCTCACCACCGGGGGGCCTCTCCTACGAGCAGTACTTC.

A few counts support this clone. V is TRBV2 and J is TRBJ1-5; D perhaps matches TRBD1 (6 bases). CDR1 and CDR2 from the germline V gene are SNHLY and FYNNEI. CDR3 length: 14 amino acids. Trimming stripped 3 bases from V and 5 bases from J, with 11 bases between. CDR3 bases: TGTGCCAGCAGTGATACACAGGGTTATCAGCCCCAGCATTTT. This encodes CASSDTQGYQPQHF.

This chain links TRBV4-1 with TRBJ1-3, with 8 nucleotides matching TRBD1. Germline assignment: CDR1 MGHRA and CDR2 YSYEKL. Losses at the gene ends were 6 bases for V and 1 base for J; bases not matched to a gene: 5. The CDR3 has 15 residues. For the CDR3, the DNA is TGCGCCAGCAGTTCCAGGGGGCTATCTGGAAACACCATATATTTT. The encoded protein is CASSSRGLSGNTIYF.

The chain employs TRBV7-8 and TRBJ2-1; the match to TRBD2 covers 11 bases. CDR3 size: 18 residues. Germline V gene data show CDR1 as SGHVS and CDR2 as FQNEAQ. J was trimmed by 5 bases and V by 2 bases; bases with no gene match: 11. As DNA, the CDR3 is TGTGCCAGCAGCTTACCACTAAGACTAGCGGGAATCCACAATGAGCAGTTCTTC. Protein product: CASSLPLRLAGIHNEQFF.

The V and J genes are TRBV6-5 and TRBJ2-7, with a tentative D call TRBD2 (6 bases). V was trimmed by 0 bases and J by 2 bases, leaving 11 bases between them. The germline V gene has CDR1 MNHEY and CDR2 SVGAGI. The CDR3 totals 15 residues. CDR3 sequence: CASSYSGEVTYEQYF. DNA of the CDR3: TGTGCCAGCAGTTACTCAGGGGAGGTCACCTACGAGCAGTACTTC.

The V and J genes are TRBV7-2 and TRBJ1-6; 10 bases match TRBD1. V was pared by 4 bases and J by 3 bases, with 0 bases of the junction left unmatched. Looked up from germline, CDR1 is SGHTA and CDR2 is FQGNSA. The CDR3 sequence is 15 residues long. The CDR3 DNA sequence: TGTGCCAGCAGCTGGACAGGGGGCTATAATTCACCCCTCCACTTT. Encoded protein: CASSWTGGYNSPLHF.

The V and J genes are TRBV10-3 and TRBJ1-3; D is uncertain. V was pared by 5 bases and J by 2 bases, with 13 bases between. The germline V gene has CDR1 ENHRY and CDR2 SYGVKD. The CDR3 contains 15 residues. The CDR3: CAISSNGLTGNTIYF. The CDR3 DNA reads as TGTGCCATCAGTTCTAACGGTCTTACTGGAAACACCATATATTTT.

The rearrangement uses TRBV6-5 and TRBJ1-4, with D maybe TRBD1 (6 bases). The V and J ends lost 6 bases and 0 bases respectively, with 11 bases between them. CDR1 is MNHEY, CDR2 SVGAGI, per germline. The CDR3 totals 15 residues. DNA of the CDR3: TGTGCCAGCAGATCGTCAGGGGCAACTAATGAAAAACTGTTTTTT. Translation gives CASRSSGATNEKLFF.

The chain carries TRBV4-1 and TRBJ1-1, with no clear D. Germline V gives CDR1 MGHRA, CDR2 YSYEKL. V gave up 0 bases and J gave up 1 base, with 6 bases separating them. The CDR3 length is 14 residues. CDR3 sequence reads: CASSQDYSNTEAFF. The CDR3 nucleotides are TGCGCCAGCAGCCAAGATTACTCGAACACTGAAGCTTTCTTT.

The chain has TRBV18 and TRBJ2-5; D gene unclear. Germline CDR1 is KGHSH and CDR2 is LQKENI. Trimming shortened V by 4 bases and J by 1 base, and 4 bases separated the two germline ends. The CDR3 is made up of 12 amino acids. CDR3 in amino acids: CASSRIQETQYF. The CDR3 nucleotides read TGTGCCAGCTCACGGATCCAAGAGACCCAGTACTTC. Complete variable domain (other parts from reference TRBV18 and TRBJ2-5): NAGVMQNPRHLVRRRGQEARLRCSPMKGHSHVYWYRQLPEEGLKFMVYLQKENIIDESGMPKERFSAEFPKEGPSILRIQQVVRGDSAAYFCASSRIQETQYFGPGTRLLVL.

The genes are TRBV5-1 and TRBJ1-2; 9 bases align to TRBD1. V lost 1 base, J lost 2 bases, and 9 bases stayed unmatched. The length of the CDR3 is 17 residues. From germline, CDR1 is SGHRS and CDR2 YFSETQ. DNA for the CDR3: TGCGCCAGCAGCTTGATGATGGGGGGGACAGGGAACTATGGCTACACCTTC. The encoded protein is CASSLMMGGTGNYGYTF.

The V and J genes are TRBV11-3 and TRBJ2-1, with D unclear. The CDR3 sequence is 14 residues long. V was pared by 5 bases and J by 4 bases, with 12 bases between. Germline lookup yields CDR1 SGHNT and CDR2 YENEEA. The CDR3 spells CASSRASRYNEQFF. CDR3 DNA: TGTGCCAGCAGCAGGGCAAGTCGGTACAATGAGCAGTTCTTC.

The chain carries TRBV3-1 (or the pseudogene TRBV3-2) and TRBJ1-1; D is unresolved. V was pared by 5 bases and J by 1 base, with 8 bases between. Germline assignment: CDR1 LGHDT and CDR2 YNNKEL (reference sequence). CDR3 length: 13 residues. CDR3 sequence reads: CASSGDRNTEAFF. CDR3 in DNA: TGTGCCAGCAGCGGCGATAGGAACACTGAAGCTTTCTTT.

The J gene is TRBJ2-2, the V gene TRBV5-1; possibly TRBD2 for D (5 bases). Trimming stripped 1 base from V and 6 bases from J, with 13 bases between. The CDR3 sequence is 15 residues long. The germline V gene encodes CDR1 SGHRS and CDR2 YFSETQ. CDR3 nucleotides: TGCGCCAGCAGCTTGCAACCAAGAGGGTCCGGGGAGCTGTTTTTT. It codes for CASSLQPRGSGELFF.

V gene TRBV11-2 combines with J gene TRBJ1-1, with 10 bases matching TRBD1. This CDR3 has 15 residues. V lost 5 bases and J lost 1; bases outside the gene matches: 4. CDR1 and CDR2 (germline): SGHAT, FQNNGV. The CDR3 loop reads CASSGRDRGNTEAFF. The CDR3 coding sequence is TGTGCCAGCAGCGGCCGGGACAGGGGGAACACTGAAGCTTTCTTT.

This sequence joins TRBV7-2 and TRBJ1-6; possible D gene TRBD1, 6 bases. The germline gives CDR1 SGHTA, CDR2 FQGNSA. CDR3 length: 14 residues. The germline V and J ends were trimmed by 5 bases and 9 bases, with 14 bases remaining between them. CDR3 region: CASSPTGMSSPLHF. The CDR3 nucleotides are TGTGCCAGCAGCCCTACAGGGATGAGTTCACCCCTCCACTTT.

The chain joins TRBV10-3 to TRBJ1-2; TRBD1 agrees at 12 bases. The CDR3 is 15 amino acids. Per the germline V gene, CDR1 is ENHRY and CDR2 is SYGVKD. V trimming: 5 bases; J trimming: 3 bases; junction bases outside the gene matches: 4. Here the CDR3 reads CAISLGQGADYGYTF. CDR3 nucleotides: TGTGCCATCAGTTTGGGACAGGGGGCTGACTATGGCTACACCTTC.

V usage is TRBV3-1 (or the pseudogene TRBV3-2) and J usage is TRBJ2-3, with 9 bases lining up with TRBD2. The V segment lost 6 bases and the J segment 3 bases; nucleotides outside the gene matches: 10. This CDR3 comprises 16 residues. Germline CDR1 is LGHDT and CDR2 is YNNKEL (reference sequence). In DNA form, the CDR3 reads TGTGCCAGCAGTCGTTACGCGGGGGGGCGAACAGATACGCAGTATTTT. The encoded protein is CASSRYAGGRTDTQYF.

This chain connects TRBV12-3 or TRBV12-4 to TRBJ2-2, with a possible D match to TRBD1 (5 bases). V was shortened by 6 bases and J by 6 bases, with 11 bases between the two germline ends. The CDR3 consists of 13 residues. CDR3 in amino acids: CASSLMGPGELFF. The CDR3, as DNA: TGTGCCAGCAGCCTTATGGGGCCCGGGGAGCTGTTTTTT.

CDR3 sequence reads: CASSLTSGNEQFF. Written as DNA, the CDR3 is TGTGCCAGCAGCTTGACTAGCGGTAATGAGCAGTTCTTC. The chain links TRBV5-6 to TRBJ2-1; TRBD2 matches 8 bases. In germline, CDR1 is SGHDT, CDR2 YYEEEE. Unmatched junction bases numbered 1, after V lost 1 base and J lost 7 bases. The CDR3 is made up of 13 amino acids.